This T cell receptor (beta chain) was captured in a study of T cell repertoires in cytomegalovirus infection. This clonotype was counted at least ten times. Germline assignment: CDR1 SNHLY and CDR2 FYNNEI. V trimming: 6 bases; J trimming: 8 bases; junction bases outside the gene matches: 4. The CDR3 loop spans 12 amino acids. Via MiXCR, TCRdb re-called the reads, giving one row per CDR3 protein. The sample records approximately 320,000 distinct CDR3 sequences, around a tenth being singletons. The material sequenced was PBMCs. The chain employs TRBV2 and TRBJ2-1, with 7 bases aligning to TRBD2. This clonotype originated in a human donor in good health (CMV status not recorded). Some clones in this sample may be carry-over from other donors' samples. The CDR3 reads CASSPTSHEQFF. Here the CDR3 DNA reads TGTGCCAGCAGCCCGACTAGCCATGAGCAGTTCTTC. Together with reference TRBV2 and TRBJ2-1, the CDR3 gives the full variable domain: EPEVTQTPSHQVTQMGQEVILRCVPISNHLYFYWYRQILGQKVEFLVSFYNNEISEKSEIFDDQFSVERPDGSNFTLKIRSTKLEDSAMYFCASSPTSHEQFFGPGTRLTVL.